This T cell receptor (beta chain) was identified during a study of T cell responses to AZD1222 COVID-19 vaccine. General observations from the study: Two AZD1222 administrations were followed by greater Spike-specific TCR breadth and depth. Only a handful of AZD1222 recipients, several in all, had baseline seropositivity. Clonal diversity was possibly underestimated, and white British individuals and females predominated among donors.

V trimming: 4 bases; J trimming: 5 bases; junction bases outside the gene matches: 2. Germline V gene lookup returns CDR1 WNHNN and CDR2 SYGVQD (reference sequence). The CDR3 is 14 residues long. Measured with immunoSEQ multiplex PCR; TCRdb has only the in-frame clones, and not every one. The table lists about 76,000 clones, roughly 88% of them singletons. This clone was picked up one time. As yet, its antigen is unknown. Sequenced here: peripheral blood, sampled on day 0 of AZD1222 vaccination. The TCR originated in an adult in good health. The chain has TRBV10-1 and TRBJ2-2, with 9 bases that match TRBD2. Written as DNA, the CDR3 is TGCGCCAGCAGTGTAACTAGCGGGACCGGGGAGCTGTTTTTT. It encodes CASSVTSGTGELFF.